The 21 T cell receptor beta chains below were found in one sample sequenced in a study of T cells after yellow fever vaccination. TCRdb re-analysed the 5' RACE reads in MiXCR, keeping a single row per CDR3 protein. There are 550,000 or so distinct CDR3 sequences in the sample; about 19% occur only once, and 13% to 15% lies in the top ten. Sequenced material: PBMCs, taken 15 days after the yellow fever booster vaccination. These receptors were taken from a man under 40 who received the YFV17D yellow fever vaccine.

This clonotype has a handful of counts. The chain links TRBV29-1 to TRBJ1-1; TRBD1 matches 9 bases. CDR1 is SQVTM, CDR2 ANQGSEA, per germline. This CDR3 has 11 residues. The V segment lost 3 bases and the J segment 12 bases; nucleotides outside the gene matches: 5. CDR3 nucleotide sequence: TGCAGCGTTGAGGACAGGGGTTGGACTTTCTTT. Its protein product is CSVEDRGWTFF.

The CDR3 region has the DNA TGTGCCACCAGCAGAGATCTCACAGGGTGGACGGCCGTCCTGACTTTC. As protein: CATSRDLTGWTAVLTF. This rearrangement joins TRBV15 to TRBJ2-6; D perhaps matches TRBD1 (6 bases). The CDR3 has 16 amino acids. Germline V gene lookup returns CDR1 LNHNV and CDR2 YYDKDF (reference sequence). V lost 0 bases to trimming and J lost 12 bases, with 18 bases between them. Combining the CDR3 with reference TRBV15 and TRBJ2-6 gives the whole variable domain DAMVIQNPRYQVTQFGKPVTLSCSQTLNHNVMYWYQQKSSQAPKLLFHYYDKDFNNEADTPDNFQSRRPNTSFCFLDIRSPGLGDTAMYLCATSRDLTGWTAVLTFGAGSRLTVL.

The V gene is TRBV3-1, the J gene TRBJ2-1; TRBD2 aligns across 16 bases. This CDR3 has 19 residues. The V and J ends lost 5 bases and 2 bases, in that order; junction bases with no gene match: 9. Germline CDR1 is LGHDT and CDR2 is YNNKEL (reference sequence). The CDR3 sequence: CASSTSPGTSGRAYNEQFF. CDR3 sequence (DNA): TGTGCCAGCAGCACATCACCCGGGACTAGCGGGAGGGCCTACAATGAGCAGTTCTTC.

This clonotype has a handful of counts. The DNA for the CDR3 is TGTGCCATCAGTGAGGAAAGAGGGAATGAAAAACTGTTTTTT. The encoded protein is CAISEERGNEKLFF. The chain recombines TRBV10-3 with TRBJ1-4; D gene uncertain. Germline V lookup: CDR1 ENHRY, CDR2 SYGVKD. The CDR3 spans 14 residues. V was pared by 2 bases and J by 5 bases, with 9 bases between.

This clonotype was counted between two and nine times. This chain joins TRBV20-1 and TRBJ2-7, with a weak D call TRBD1 (6 bases). V lost 6 bases, J lost 4 bases, and 19 bases lay in between. This CDR3 is built from 14 residues. The germline CDR1 and CDR2 sequences are DFQATT and SNEGSKA (reference sequence). The CDR3 nucleotides read TGCAGTGCCACTTCGACAGGCCGGATTTACGAGCAGTACTTC. The encoded protein is CSATSTGRIYEQYF.

The rearrangement links TRBV7-2 to TRBJ2-2; a weak D match, TRBD1 (5 bases). The CDR3 is 15 amino acids. CDR1 SGHTA and CDR2 FQGNSA come from the germline V gene. Trimming took off 5 bases at V and 0 bases at J, with 10 bases between the two ends. The CDR3 DNA reads TGTGCCAGCAGCCCACGACAGACGAACACCGGGGAGCTGTTTTTT. It yields the protein CASSPRQTNTGELFF.

Ten or more counts support this clonotype. J is TRBJ2-1 and V is TRBV20-1; D remains unclear. Trimming stripped 1 base from V and 1 base from J, with 8 bases between. The CDR3 consists of 14 residues. The germline V gene has CDR1 DFQATT and CDR2 SNEGSKA (reference sequence). CDR3 sequence: CSARGKFSYNEQFF. In DNA, the CDR3 is TGCAGTGCTAGAGGGAAATTTTCCTACAATGAGCAGTTCTTC.

This clonotype was seen a few times. V is TRBV24-1 and J is TRBJ1-2, with TRBD1 as a possible D gene (5 bases). CDR3 size: 16 residues. Germline V lookup: CDR1 KGHDR, CDR2 SFDVKD. Trimming removed 2 bases from V and 3 bases from J, with 15 bases in between. As DNA, the CDR3 is TGTGCCACCAGTGATTCCGAGACCAGGGCAGACTATGGCTACACCTTC. Translating it yields CATSDSETRADYGYTF.

The table lists this clonotype with a few counts. The chain joins TRBV29-1 to TRBJ2-3; the match to TRBD2 covers 11 bases. CDR1 and CDR2 from the germline V gene are SQVTM and ANQGSEA. The CDR3 extends over 16 amino acids. Germline trimming cut 7 bases from V and 2 bases from J; bases unmatched to any gene: 11. The CDR3 nucleotides are TGCAGCGCCACCCCTGGACTAGCGGGCACCACAGATACGCAGTATTTT. Amino acids: CSATPGLAGTTDTQYF.

This clonotype appeared a few times. J is TRBJ2-7 and V is TRBV10-1; D perhaps matches TRBD2 (6 bases). Trimming cost V 3 bases and J 3 bases, with 12 bases left between them. The length of the CDR3 is 14 residues. Germline assignment: CDR1 WNHNN and CDR2 SYGVQD (reference sequence). CDR3 sequence: CASSDPGGGYEQYF. The CDR3 DNA follows: TGCGCCAGCAGTGACCCCGGGGGAGGCTACGAGCAGTACTTC.

This chain connects TRBV5-1 to TRBJ2-7; perhaps TRBD2 as D (5 bases). This CDR3 spans 16 amino acids. CDR1 is SGHRS and CDR2 is YFSETQ in the germline V gene. V gave up 1 base and J gave up 4 bases, with 18 bases separating them. The CDR3 loop is CASSLSAGGRTYEQYF. For the CDR3, the DNA is TGCGCCAGCAGCTTGTCGGCCGGCGGGCGAACTTACGAGCAGTACTTC. Filled out from reference TRBV5-1 and TRBJ2-7, the complete variable domain reads KAGVTQTPRYLIKTRGQQVTLSCSPISGHRSVSWYQQTPGQGLQFLFEYFSETQRNKGNFPGRFSGRQFSNSRSEMNVSTLELGDSALYLCASSLSAGGRTYEQYFGPGTRLTVT.

This clonotype occurred a few times. This sequence joins TRBV7-6 and TRBJ2-1; D remains ambiguous. The germline V gene has CDR1 SGHVS and CDR2 FNYEAQ. V lost 2 bases to trimming and J lost 0 bases, with 8 bases between them. The CDR3 extends over 15 amino acids. The CDR3 DNA follows: TGTGCCAGCAGCTTACGCCCAATCTCCTACAATGAGCAGTTCTTC. Translation: CASSLRPISYNEQFF. Variable domain in full (rest from reference TRBV7-6 and TRBJ2-1): GAGVSQSPRYKVTKRGQDVALRCDPISGHVSLYWYRQALGQGPEFLTYFNYEAQQDKSGLPNDRFSAERPEGSISTLTIQRTEQRDSAMYRCASSLRPISYNEQFFGPGTRLTVL.

This clonotype was found once. The J gene is TRBJ1-5, the V gene TRBV15; possibly TRBD1 for D (5 bases). The germline gives CDR1 LNHNV, CDR2 YYDKDF (reference sequence). Trimming left V 5 bases short and J 4 bases short, with 12 bases between. This CDR3 is 14 amino acids long. The CDR3 DNA is TGTGCCACCAGCTTGAGGGACCGAAATCAGCCCCAGCATTTT. Residues: CATSLRDRNQPQHF.

This chain connects TRBV5-1 to TRBJ2-6, with 7 positions matching TRBD1. V trimming: 5 bases; J trimming: 0 bases; junction bases outside the gene matches: 5. CDR1 and CDR2 from the germline V gene are SGHRS and YFSETQ. The CDR3 is 16 residues long. CDR3 amino acids: CASRHDRASGANVLTF. In DNA form, the CDR3 reads TGCGCCAGCAGGCATGACAGGGCCTCTGGGGCCAACGTCCTGACTTTC.

The chain combines TRBV6-5 with TRBJ2-3; no definite D call. The CDR3 is 13 amino acids. Germline CDR1 reads MNHEY; CDR2 reads SVGAGI. Trimming left V 1 base short and J 5 bases short, with 7 bases between. CDR3 amino acids: CASSYLREDTQYF. CDR3 bases: TGTGCCAGCAGTTACTTAAGGGAAGATACGCAGTATTTT.

The chain recombines TRBV7-2 with TRBJ2-3; 9 bases line up with TRBD2. Germline V CDR1 and CDR2: SGHTA, FQGNSA. V gave up 5 bases and J gave up 7 bases; unmatched junction bases: 10. This CDR3 has 15 residues. CDR3 sequence reads: CASSPASGTANTQYF. The CDR3 nucleotides read TGTGCCAGCAGCCCCGCTAGCGGGACGGCGAATACGCAGTATTTT.

V and J are TRBV7-9 and TRBJ2-5; D is perhaps TRBD1 or TRBD2 (5 bases each). Germline assignment: CDR1 SEHNR and CDR2 FQNEAQ (reference sequence). The V end lost 8 bases, the J end lost 4 bases, and 20 bases lay between the germline ends. The CDR3 is made up of 15 amino acids. In DNA form, the CDR3 reads TGTGCCAGCCGCTCCGGGACGGCAAAGGGAGAGACCCAGTACTTC. Translation: CASRSGTAKGETQYF.

The chain recombines TRBV6-2 or TRBV6-3 with TRBJ2-7; D is perhaps TRBD1 (6 bases). Per the germline V gene, CDR1 is MNHEY and CDR2 is SVGEGT. This CDR3 is built from 14 residues. Trimming removed 7 bases from V and 7 bases from J, with 20 bases in between. This chain's CDR3 is CASNNDGPTGEQYF. In nucleotides, the CDR3 is TGTGCCAGCAATAATGACGGGCCGACAGGAGAGCAGTACTTC.

The chain is built from TRBV15 and TRBJ2-5; D is perhaps TRBD1 or TRBD2 (5 bases each). The germline CDR1 and CDR2 sequences are LNHNV and YYDKDF (reference sequence). Trimming took 6 bases from V and 4 from J, leaving 15 bases between them. CDR3 length equals 14 residues. The CDR3 reads CATSWDPVGETQYF. The CDR3 DNA follows: TGTGCCACCAGTTGGGACCCCGTTGGAGAGACCCAGTACTTC. Drawing the rest from reference TRBV15 and TRBJ2-5, the complete variable domain is DAMVIQNPRYQVTQFGKPVTLSCSQTLNHNVMYWYQQKSSQAPKLLFHYYDKDFNNEADTPDNFQSRRPNTSFCFLDIRSPGLGDTAMYLCATSWDPVGETQYFGPGTRLLVL.

V gene TRBV25-1 combines with J gene TRBJ2-1; D is possibly TRBD2 (6 bases). The germline gives CDR1 MGHDK, CDR2 SYGVNS. The CDR3 is 14 amino acids. V was clipped by 7 bases and J by 3 bases, with 13 bases between them. Here the CDR3 reads CASMFGGNYNEQFF. The CDR3 coding sequence is TGTGCCAGCATGTTCGGCGGGAACTACAATGAGCAGTTCTTC.

This clonotype has only a few counts. The chain links TRBV30 to TRBJ1-6; 8 positions match TRBD1. The CDR3 covers 14 residues. Germline values: CDR1 GTSNPN, CDR2 SVGIG (reference sequence). J lost 3 bases, V lost 4 bases, and 2 bases had no gene match. This CDR3 reads CAWTGGFYNSPLHF. CDR3 nucleotides: TGTGCCTGGACAGGGGGCTTCTATAATTCACCCCTCCACTTT. The full variable domain, with the rest looked up from reference TRBV30 and TRBJ1-6, is SQTIHQWPATLVQPVGSPLSLECTVEGTSNPNLYWYRQAAGRGLQLLFYSVGIGQISSEVPQNLSASRPQDRQFILSSKKLLLSDSGFYLCAWTGGFYNSPLHFGNGTRLTVT.